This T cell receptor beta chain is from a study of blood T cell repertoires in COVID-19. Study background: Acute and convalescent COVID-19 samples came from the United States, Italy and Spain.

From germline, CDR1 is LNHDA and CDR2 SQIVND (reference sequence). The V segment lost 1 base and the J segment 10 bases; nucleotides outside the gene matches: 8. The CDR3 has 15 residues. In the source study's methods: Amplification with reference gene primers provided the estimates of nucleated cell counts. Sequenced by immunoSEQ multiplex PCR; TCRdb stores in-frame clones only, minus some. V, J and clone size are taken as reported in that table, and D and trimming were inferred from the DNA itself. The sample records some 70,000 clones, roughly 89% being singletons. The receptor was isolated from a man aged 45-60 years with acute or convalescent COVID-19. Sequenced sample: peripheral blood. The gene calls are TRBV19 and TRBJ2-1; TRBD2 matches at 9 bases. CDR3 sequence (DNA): TGTGCCAGTAGTATAGCTAGCGGGAAAGGTCGGGAGCAGTTCTTC. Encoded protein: CASSIASGKGREQFF. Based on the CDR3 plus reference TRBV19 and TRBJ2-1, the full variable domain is DGGITQSPKYLFRKEGQNVTLSCEQNLNHDAMYWYRQDPGQGLRLIYYSQIVNDFQKGDIAEGYSVSREKKESFPLTVTSAQKNPTAFYLCASSIASGKGREQFFGPGTRLTVL.